This T cell receptor beta chain emerged from a study of blood T cell repertoires in COVID-19. Study-level information: COVID-19 samples from acute and convalescent phases originated in the United States, Italy and Spain.

The CDR3 length is 15 residues. Unmatched junction bases numbered 4, after V lost 5 bases and J lost 1 base. Germline CDR1 reads LGHDT; CDR2 reads YNNKEL (reference sequence). The repertoire was sequenced with immunoSEQ multiplex PCR; TCRdb's copy has only in-frame clones and lacks some. The sample includes roughly 210,000 clones, more than 75% of them seen just once. This clone occurred once. Material for sequencing was PBMCs or T cells enriched from blood (not recorded which). The chain has TRBV3-1 (or the pseudogene TRBV3-2) and TRBJ2-1; the match to TRBD2 covers 8 bases. The clonotype comes from a man aged 30-40 years in a cohort exposed to, infected with or recovered from COVID-19 (not recorded which). CDR3 bases: TGTGCCAGCAGCGATAGCGGGGCATCCTACAATGAGCAGTTCTTC. Protein sequence: CASSDSGASYNEQFF.